A single sample gave rise to the 8 T cell receptor beta chains below, sequenced in a study of cytomegalovirus exposure and HLA in healthy donors. PCR employed 60 Vbeta and 13 Jbeta primers. Produced via immunoSEQ multiplex PCR; TCRdb's table is partial and in-frame only. The sample lists around 150,000 clones; approximately 80% were seen once. Sequenced sample: PBMCs. These receptors all stem from a woman in her 40s in good health and CMV-seronegative.

This clone was picked up a small number of times. The chain joins TRBV10-3 to TRBJ2-3; D is unclear. The CDR3 totals 11 residues. Between the trimmed V and J ends, which lost 2 bases and 8 bases, there was a span of 5 bases. Germline V gene lookup returns CDR1 ENHRY and CDR2 SYGVKD. DNA for the CDR3: TGTGCCATCAGTGAGATGGCTACGCAGTATTTT. Translation gives CAISEMATQYF.

With respect to this clone: At one end the junction does not follow the germline gene, possibly because of a read error. The chain carries TRBV7-7 and TRBJ2-2, with D tentatively TRBD1 (6 bases). Germline loops: CDR1 SSHAT, CDR2 FNYEAQ (reference sequence). The CDR3 has 15 amino acids. CDR3 sequence reads: CASTLGTTNTGELFF. In DNA form, the CDR3 reads TGTGCTAGCACCCTCGGGACAACGAACACCGGGGAGCTGTTTTTT.

The chain uses TRBV5-1 and TRBJ2-5; D might be TRBD2 (6 bases). The length of the CDR3 is 14 residues. Germline-derived CDR1 and CDR2 are SGHRS and YFSETQ. Trimming stripped 7 bases from V and 7 bases from J, with 20 bases between. The CDR3 nucleotides read TGCGCCAGCTCTAGCGTTCCCCCACGAGGGACCCAGTACTTC. Translated: CASSSVPPRGTQYF.

The chain links TRBV18 to TRBJ2-7; 8 bases are a match to TRBD1. V gave up 3 bases and J gave up 2 bases; unmatched junction bases: 6. This CDR3 contains 15 residues. The germline V gene encodes CDR1 KGHSH and CDR2 LQKENI. The CDR3 sequence: CASSPTGALTYEQYF. DNA for the CDR3: TGTGCCAGCTCACCGACAGGGGCTCTTACCTACGAGCAGTACTTC. Filled out from reference TRBV18 and TRBJ2-7, the complete variable domain reads NAGVMQNPRHLVRRRGQEARLRCSPMKGHSHVYWYRQLPEEGLKFMVYLQKENIIDESGMPKERFSAEFPKEGPSILRIQQVVRGDSAAYFCASSPTGALTYEQYFGPGTRLTVT.

The J gene is TRBJ1-2, the V gene TRBV27; 8 bases agree with TRBD1. The CDR3 spans 12 residues. V lost 2 bases, J lost 8 bases, and 1 base stayed unmatched. The germline V gene encodes CDR1 MNHEY and CDR2 SMNVEV (reference sequence). In nucleotides, the CDR3 is TGTGCCAGCAGTTTAACAGGGGGGGGCTACACCTTC. Protein sequence: CASSLTGGGYTF.

The chain recombines TRBV5-1 with TRBJ2-6, with D possibly being TRBD1 (7 bases). Trimming took 5 bases from V and 0 from J, leaving 15 bases between them. The CDR3 runs 17 residues. CDR1 is SGHRS, CDR2 YFSETQ, per germline. As DNA, the CDR3 is TGCGCCAGCAGTAGACAGGGACTCGACTCTGGGGCCAACGTCCTGACTTTC. It is translated as CASSRQGLDSGANVLTF.

The chain has TRBV28 and TRBJ1-1; D is unresolved. Trimming removed 6 bases from V and 2 bases from J, with 13 bases in between. CDR3 length: 14 residues. Germline V gives CDR1 MDHEN, CDR2 SYDVKM. CDR3: CASSPGKVNTEAFF. The DNA of the CDR3 is TGTGCCAGCAGCCCCGGGAAAGTAAACACTGAAGCTTTCTTT.

V gene TRBV6-6 combines with J gene TRBJ1-1; weak D call: TRBD1 (6 bases). Germline V gene lookup returns CDR1 MNHNY and CDR2 SVGAGI (reference sequence). V gave up 6 bases and J gave up 3 bases, with 20 bases separating them. This CDR3 has 16 residues. This CDR3 is CASSPRGRGGDTEAFF. The DNA for the CDR3 is TGTGCCAGCAGCCCTAGGGGGAGGGGGGGAGACACTGAAGCTTTCTTT.